This T cell receptor beta chain was sequenced during a study of blood T cell repertoires in COVID-19. The CDR3 extends over 15 amino acids. V trimming: 4 bases; J trimming: 0 bases; junction bases outside the gene matches: 1. The germline CDR1 and CDR2 sequences are SGHTA and FQGTGA. Produced via immunoSEQ multiplex PCR; TCRdb's table is partial and in-frame only. The sample contains 250,000 to 350,000 clones, about 88% of which appear only once. The TCR was taken from a woman aged 55-69 years with acute or convalescent COVID-19. The rearrangement uses TRBV7-3 and TRBJ2-2, with 8 bases matching TRBD2. The sequenced material came from peripheral blood. CDR3 amino acids: CASSSAGANTGELFF. DNA for the CDR3: TGTGCCAGCAGCTCAGCGGGAGCGAACACCGGGGAGCTGTTTTTT.